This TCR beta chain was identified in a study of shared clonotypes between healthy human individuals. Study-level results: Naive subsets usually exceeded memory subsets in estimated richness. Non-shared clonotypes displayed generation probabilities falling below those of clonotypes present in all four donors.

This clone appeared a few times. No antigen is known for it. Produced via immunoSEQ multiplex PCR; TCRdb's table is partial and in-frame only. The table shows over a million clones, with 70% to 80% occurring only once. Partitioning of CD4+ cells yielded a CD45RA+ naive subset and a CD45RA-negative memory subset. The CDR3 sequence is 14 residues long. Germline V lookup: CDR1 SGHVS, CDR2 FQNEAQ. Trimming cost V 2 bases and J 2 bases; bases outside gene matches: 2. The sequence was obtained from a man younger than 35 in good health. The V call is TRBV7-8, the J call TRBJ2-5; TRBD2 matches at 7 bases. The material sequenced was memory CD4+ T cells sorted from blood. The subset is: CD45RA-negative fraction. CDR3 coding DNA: TGTGCCAGCAGCTTAAGGGAGGGGCAAGAGACCCAGTACTTC. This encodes CASSLREGQETQYF.